The TCR beta chain under discussion was sequenced for a study of T cell responses to AZD1222 COVID-19 vaccine. Study findings and constraints: Clonal diversity was possibly underestimated, and white British individuals and females predominated among donors.

About this clone: The target antigen is unknown.

The CDR3 is made up of 15 amino acids. Trimming stripped 4 bases from V and 3 bases from J, with 16 bases between. Looked up from germline, CDR1 is LGHDT and CDR2 is YNNKEL (reference sequence). TCRdb's table, derived via immunoSEQ multiplex PCR, lists solely in-frame clones and lacks some. The top ten clones hold about 28% of a sample with more than 75,000 clones, 85% to 90% of them seen once. Specimen: peripheral blood, collected on day 0 of AZD1222 vaccination. The receptor's source is an adult in good health. The chain couples TRBV3-1 (or the pseudogene TRBV3-2) to TRBJ2-7; maybe TRBD2 (6 bases). CDR3 in amino acids: CASSRTEGVGYEQYF. CDR3 bases: TGTGCCAGCAGCCGAACGGAGGGCGTGGGCTACGAGCAGTACTTC.